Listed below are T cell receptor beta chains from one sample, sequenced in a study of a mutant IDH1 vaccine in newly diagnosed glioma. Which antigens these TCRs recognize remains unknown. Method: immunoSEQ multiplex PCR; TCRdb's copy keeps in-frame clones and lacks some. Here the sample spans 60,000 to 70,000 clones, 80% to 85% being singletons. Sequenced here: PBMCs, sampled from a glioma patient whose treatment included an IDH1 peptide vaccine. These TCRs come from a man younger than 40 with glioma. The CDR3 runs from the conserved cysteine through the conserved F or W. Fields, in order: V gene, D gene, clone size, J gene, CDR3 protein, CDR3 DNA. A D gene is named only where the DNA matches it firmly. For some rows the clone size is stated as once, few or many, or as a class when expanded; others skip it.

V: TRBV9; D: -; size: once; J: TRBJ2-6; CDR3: CASSPRGSGRGAGANVLTF; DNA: TGTGCCAGCAGCCCTCGCGGTAGCGGTCGGGGGGCGGGGGCCAACGTCCTGACTTTC
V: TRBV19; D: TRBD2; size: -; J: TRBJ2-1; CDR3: CASSSLAGGRNEQFF; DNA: TGTGCCAGTAGTTCCCTAGCGGGGGGGCGAAATGAGCAGTTCTTC
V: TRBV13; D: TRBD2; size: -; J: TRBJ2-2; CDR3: CASSLGRGSTGELFF; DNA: TGTGCCAGCAGCTTAGGGCGGGGGAGCACCGGGGAGCTGTTTTTT
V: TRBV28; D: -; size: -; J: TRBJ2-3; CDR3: CASSFWISSARRGTDTQYF; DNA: TGTGCCAGCAGTTTTTGGATATCGTCAGCTAGACGCGGCACAGATACGCAGTATTTT
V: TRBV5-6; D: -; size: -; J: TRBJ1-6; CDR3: CASSFRGSSYNSPLHF; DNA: TGTGCCAGCAGCTTCCGTGGGAGCTCCTATAATTCACCCCTCCACTTT
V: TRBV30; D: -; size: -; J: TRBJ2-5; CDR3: CAWSHGGQETQYF; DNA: TGTGCCTGGAGCCATGGAGGCCAAGAGACCCAGTACTTC
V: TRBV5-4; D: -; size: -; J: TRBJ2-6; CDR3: CASSFGQFSGANVLTF; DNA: TGTGCCAGCAGCTTCGGACAGTTCTCTGGGGCCAACGTCCTGACTTTC
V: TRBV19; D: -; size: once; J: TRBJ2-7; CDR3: CASSTWAGTETYEQYF; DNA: TGTGCCAGTAGTACCTGGGCCGGAACAGAGACCTACGAGCAGTACTTC
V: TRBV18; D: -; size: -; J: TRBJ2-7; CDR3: CASSPPARGTYEQYF; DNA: TGTGCCAGCTCACCACCGGCTAGGGGAACTTACGAGCAGTACTTC
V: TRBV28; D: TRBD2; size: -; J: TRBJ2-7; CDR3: CASSFAVGLAPYEQYF; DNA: TGTGCCAGCAGTTTTGCGGTGGGACTAGCGCCCTACGAGCAGTACTTC
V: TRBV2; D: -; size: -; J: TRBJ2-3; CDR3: CASRIRSTDTQYF; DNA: TGTGCCAGCAGGATTCGGAGCACAGATACGCAGTATTTT
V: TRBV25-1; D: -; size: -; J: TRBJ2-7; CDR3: CASSELVSSSVAYF; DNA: TGTGCCAGCAGTGAATTGGTCAGCTCCTCGGTAGCGTACTTC
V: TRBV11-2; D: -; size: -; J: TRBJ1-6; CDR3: CASSLVGQGNNSPLHF; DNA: TGTGCCAGCAGCTTAGTGGGGCAGGGGAATAATTCACCCCTCCACTTT
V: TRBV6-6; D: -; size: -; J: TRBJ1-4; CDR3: CASSYSSLQGREKLFF; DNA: TGTGCCAGCAGTTACTCCTCCCTACAGGGTCGCGAAAAACTGTTTTTT
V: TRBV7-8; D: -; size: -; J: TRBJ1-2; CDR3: CASSTRWGGTNYGYTF; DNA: TGTGCCAGCAGCACGCGATGGGGGGGTACTAACTATGGCTACACCTTC
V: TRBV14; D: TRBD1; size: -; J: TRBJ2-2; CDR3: CASSPRQGVRGTGELFF; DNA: TGTGCCAGCAGCCCAAGACAGGGGGTCCGTGGCACCGGGGAGCTGTTTTTT
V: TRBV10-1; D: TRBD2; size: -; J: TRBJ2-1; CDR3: CASSNRLAPPDNEQFF; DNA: TGCGCCAGCAGTAATAGACTAGCTCCTCCGGACAATGAGCAGTTCTTC
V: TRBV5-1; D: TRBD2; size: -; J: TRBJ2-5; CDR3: CASSLAGGQETQYF; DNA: TGCGCCAGCAGCTTGGCGGGGGGGCAAGAGACCCAGTACTTC
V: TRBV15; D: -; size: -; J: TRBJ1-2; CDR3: CATREDSSSYGYTF; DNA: TGTGCCACCCGAGAGGACAGCTCTTCTTATGGCTACACCTTC
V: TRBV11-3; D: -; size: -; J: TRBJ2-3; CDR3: CASSLPAGSTDTQYF; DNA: TGTGCCAGCAGCCTACCCGCCGGGAGCACAGATACGCAGTATTTT
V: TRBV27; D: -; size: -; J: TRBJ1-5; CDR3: CASSLRGGDLGNQPQHF; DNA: TGTGCCAGCAGCCTAAGGGGGGGGGACCTAGGCAATCAGCCCCAGCATTTT
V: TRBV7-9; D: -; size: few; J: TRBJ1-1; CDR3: CASRVTEYTEAFF; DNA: TGTGCCAGCAGGGTGACAGAGTACACTGAAGCTTTCTTT
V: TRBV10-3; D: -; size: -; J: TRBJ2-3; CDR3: CAISDRVTDTQYF; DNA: TGTGCCATCAGTGACCGCGTCACAGATACGCAGTATTTT
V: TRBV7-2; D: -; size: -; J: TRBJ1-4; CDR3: CASSFNRAKLFF; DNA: TGTGCCAGCAGCTTCAACAGGGCAAAACTGTTTTTT
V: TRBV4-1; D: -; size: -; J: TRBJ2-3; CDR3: CASSQVEGRKDTQYF; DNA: TGCGCCAGCAGCCAAGTCGAGGGAAGAAAAGATACGCAGTATTTT
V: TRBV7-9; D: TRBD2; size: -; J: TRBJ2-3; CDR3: CASSLGLAGALSTDTQYF; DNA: TGTGCCAGCAGCTTAGGCCTAGCGGGCGCCCTTAGCACAGATACGCAGTATTTT
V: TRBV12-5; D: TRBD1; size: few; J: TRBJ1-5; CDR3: CASGGTGDANQPQHF; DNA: TGTGCTAGTGGGGGTACAGGGGACGCCAATCAGCCCCAGCATTTT
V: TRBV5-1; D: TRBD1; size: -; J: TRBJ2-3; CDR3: CASSLARGQGTDTQYF; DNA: TGCGCCAGCAGCTTGGCCCGGGGACAGGGAACAGATACGCAGTATTTT